The rows below give T cell receptor beta chains drawn from one sample of a study of regulatory T cells in long-lasting Graves disease. TCRdb recomputed calls from the multiplex PCR reads with MiXCR, one row per CDR3 protein. Of 600,000 to 850,000 distinct CDR3 sequences listed, about 32% were seen once; the top ten hold roughly 46%. This sample comprised peripheral blood mononuclear cells (PBMCs), obtained when the disease was refractory, from a patient treated with antithyroid drugs. These receptors were taken from a female donor with Graves disease. CDR3s include the opening cysteine and the closing phenylalanine or tryptophan. The D gene is left open where the match is weak. Rows may omit the clone size; those that give it use once, few, many or a size class.

>TRBJ1-1|TRBV12-3/TRBV12-4|TRBD1|many
CASSPGQGNEAFF
TGTGCCAGCAGCCCCGGACAGGGGAATGAAGCTTTCTTT
>TRBJ1-1|TRBV6-2/TRBV6-3|TRBD1|-
CASGRQGSTEAFF
TGTGCCAGCGGACGACAGGGGAGCACTGAAGCTTTCTTT
>TRBJ1-1|TRBV28|-|many
CASSETQGRGEAFF
TGTGCCAGCAGTGAGACCCAGGGGAGGGGTGAAGCTTTCTTT
>TRBJ1-1|TRBV5-1|-|few
CASSLRPSEAFF
TGCGCCAGCAGCTTGCGGCCCAGTGAAGCTTTCTTT
>TRBJ2-7|TRBV24-1|TRBD1|once
CATSDRTGDHEQYF
TGTGCCACCAGTGATCGCACAGGGGACCACGAGCAGTACTTC
>TRBJ1-2|TRBV6-2/TRBV6-3|-|-
CASSYSPTGYGYTF
TGTGCCAGCAGTTACTCGCCGACAGGTTATGGCTACACCTTC
>TRBJ1-1|TRBV6-1|TRBD1|few
CASRRQGATEAFF
TGTGCCAGCAGGCGGCAGGGGGCCACTGAAGCTTTCTTT
>TRBJ2-3|TRBV29-1|-|-
CSVVVGTGTDTQYF
TGCAGCGTTGTGGTGGGGACGGGCACAGATACGCAGTATTTT
>TRBJ1-5|TRBV20-1|-|-
CSARPPRGRQPQHF
TGCAGTGCTAGGCCCCCCCGGGGGCGACAGCCCCAGCATTTT
>TRBJ2-7|TRBV7-2|-|-
CASSGAGPVNRYEQYF
TGTGCCAGCAGCGGCGCGGGACCCGTAAACCGTTACGAGCAGTACTTC
>TRBJ2-1|TRBV18|TRBD1|-
CASSRTGRQYNEQFF
TGTGCCAGCTCACGGACAGGCAGACAATACAATGAGCAGTTCTTC
>TRBJ2-7|TRBV29-1|TRBD1|-
CSGETGLGEQYF
TGCAGCGGGGAGACAGGGCTTGGCGAGCAGTACTTC
>TRBJ2-7|TRBV6-9|-|many
CASSFRQDTYEQYF
TGTGCCAGCAGTTTTCGACAGGATACCTACGAGCAGTACTTC
>TRBJ1-1|TRBV19|-|-
CASSRGLISEAFF
TGTGCCAGTAGTAGGGGGCTAATTTCTGAAGCTTTCTTT
>TRBJ2-7|TRBV6-5|-|-
CASSYDSGGPYEQYF
TGTGCCAGCAGTTACGATAGCGGAGGCCCCTACGAGCAGTACTTC
>TRBJ2-2|TRBV6-1|-|many
CASSGPDTGELFF
TGTGCCAGCAGTGGACCAGACACCGGGGAGCTGTTTTTT
>TRBJ2-7|TRBV27|-|-
CASSFGMGEQYF
TGTGCCAGCAGTTTCGGAATGGGCGAGCAGTACTTC
>TRBJ1-1|TRBV18|-|-
CASSPLGRDTEAFF
TGTGCCAGCTCACCATTGGGGAGGGACACTGAAGCTTTCTTT
>TRBJ1-2|TRBV28|TRBD1|many
CASSLDRDRSYYGYTF
TGTGCCAGCAGTTTGGACCGGGACAGATCCTACTATGGCTACACCTTC
>TRBJ1-1|TRBV12-5|-|-
CASGSTGGAFF
TGTGCTAGTGGCTCGACAGGAGGGGCTTTCTTT
>TRBJ1-1|TRBV12-3/TRBV12-4|-|-
CASKQGPDMNTEAFF
TGTGCCAGTAAACAGGGCCCGGACATGAACACTGAAGCTTTCTTT